This TCR beta chain was captured in a study of tissue T cells after allogeneic stem cell transplantation. Study-wide results and limits: TCR repertoires tracked anatomic similarity, regardless of disease or transplant status. The study did not identify alloreactive or antigen-specific tissue TCRs, and some clones might be persisting host cells.

The method was immunoSEQ multiplex PCR; TCRdb's version includes in-frame clones alone and lacks a portion of them. This repertoire shows 1,800 or so clones, roughly half found once; its top ten account for around 29%. The time point is: mouse harvest day 14 after allogeneic transplant. Each mouse received 10^7 T-cell-depleted marrow cells plus 10^6 splenic CD5+ T cells by tail vein. This mouse GVHD model was MHC-mismatched B6 to BALB/c, profiled day 7 or 14. On this clone: Its cognate antigen is unknown. Mouse gene names and germline throughout. The read terminates 1 residue before the CDR3 end, so the remaining end is supplied by the germline J gene.

Germline V gene data show CDR1 as NSHNY and CDR2 as SYGAGN. V was cut by 0 bases and J by 6 bases, with 8 bases left in between. The CDR3 has 13 residues. The chain employs TRBV13-1 and TRBJ2-5; tentative D call: TRBD2 (6 bases). Sample: blood. This sequence was found in a female BALB/c mouse given C57BL/6 T cells with graft-versus-host disease after an allogeneic hematopoietic cell transplant. The CDR3: CASSDAWGDTQYF. Partial CDR3 DNA: TGTGCCAGCAGTGATGCTTGGGGGGACACCCAGTAC.